Ten or more counts support the clone carrying this TCR beta chain. Germline V gene sequence: CDR1 SGHRS, CDR2 YFSETQ. There are 14 residues in the CDR3. Trimming removed 2 bases from V and 6 bases from J, with 12 bases in between. This sample is part of a study of identical twins. TCRdb re-called the 5' RACE reads with MiXCR, one entry per CDR3 protein. There are 600,000 to 700,000 distinct CDR3 sequences in the sample; around 21% occur only once, and about 4.3% lies in the top ten. These records were also assigned to another study, of T cells expressing NK-cell markers.

Input material: PBMCs. The source is a woman aged 18-29 years in good health. The rearrangement uses TRBV5-1 and TRBJ2-1; no clear D gene. CDR3 nucleotide sequence: TGCGCCAGCAGCTTAAGTCTGTGGCTCAATGAGCAGTTCTTC. This encodes CASSLSLWLNEQFF.